This TCR beta chain derives from a study of T-cell reconstitution after alpha-beta-depleted transplantation in children (dated by TCRdb to about 2016). At the level of the whole study: Using TCR repertoire profiling, the study quantitatively followed how T-cell immune reconstitution unfolded in children after TCRalphabeta/CD19-depleted allogeneic hematopoietic cell transplantation.

To prepare the library, PCR was applied. The listed sequencing device is Illumina HiSeq 2500. Molecular barcoding was employed in the preparation of TCR libraries, with unique molecular identifiers being used to normalize TCRbeta repertoire quantification. TCRdb took the public reads, trimmed them with fastp at Q25, ran MiXCR for clone calling and kept in-frame beta chains. Each entry merges the rows of one CDR3 protein and shows their most common DNA and genes. Here the sample has about 460,000 distinct CDR3 sequences; 10% occur a single time. The top ten clones comprise around 2% of the sample. This clonotype was observed at least ten times. This clone's antigen is unknown. Base qualities were left out, and no much larger clone turns up one base away. V and J are trimmed by 4 bases and 8 bases, and the gene matches miss 7 bases of the junction. The CDR3 starts with the cysteine, ends with the phenylalanine, and has 14 residues. The sequence is cut down to CDR3 DNA, 42 bases in frame from base 1. CDR1 and CDR2, per the germline V gene, are SGHVS and FNYEAQ.

Overall results and qualifications from the work: Hyperexpanded clone frequencies declined over subsequent months; after one year, T-cell counts and TCRbeta diversity were mostly attributed to newly produced T cells. The apparently early alphabetaT-cell count recovery about two months after transplant was reportedly dependent on only several hundred rapidly expanded clones derived from non-depleted graft cells. The high TCRbeta diversity at day 60 in some patients was ascribed to recipient T cells and intrathymic progenitors that had survived conditioning.

The treatment or condition label corresponds to: allogeneic hematopoietic cell transplantation with graft depleted of TCRalphabeta T cells and CD19 B cells. Transplant recipients were children who received TCRalphabeta/CD19-depleted allogeneic hematopoietic cell grafts. The sample was PBMCs, taken before TCRalphabeta/CD19-depleted stem cell transplant. The sequence is built from TRBV7-6 and TRBJ2-1; the junction holds 8 bases that match TRBD2. The clonotype comes from a child aged 2 to 10 with inherited bone marrow failure, due to receive a stem cell transplant. The CDR3 loop reads CASSYRAGGDEQFF. In nucleotide form, the sequence is TGTGCCAGCAGCTACAGGGCCGGGGGGGATGAGCAGTTCTTC.